This note documents a single T cell receptor beta chain sequence. The data belong to a study of shared clonotypes between healthy human individuals. The CDR3 extends over 16 amino acids. Germline lookup yields CDR1 SGHTS and CDR2 YDEGEE. Trimming left V 4 bases short and J 2 bases short, with 17 bases between. Per sorted-subset replicate PCR, input was approximately 200 ng DNA, representing tens of thousands of T cell genomes. TCRdb's table, derived via immunoSEQ multiplex PCR, lists solely in-frame clones and lacks some. The table has around 600,000 clones, about 96% seen once; the top ten hold 0.045% to 0.06%.

The sequenced sample consisted of naive CD4+ T cells sorted from blood. Stated subset: CD45RA+ positively selected. This sequence originates from a young woman in good health. V is TRBV5-8 and J is TRBJ2-3; D gene ambiguous. This CDR3 reads CASSPHRQSLTDTQYF. In nucleotides, the CDR3 is TGTGCCAGCAGCCCCCACCGGCAGAGCCTCACAGATACGCAGTATTTT.